The clone carrying this T cell receptor (beta chain) occurred a few times. Its specificity is not known. The sample originates from a study of T cell repertoires in cytomegalovirus infection. Overall study: Indicated by public TCR beta signatures were CMV infection and matching HLA type.

Study-wide results and caveats: CMV-specific TCR beta clonotypes restricted by HLA-C were the ones dominating the ex vivo response.

TCRdb independently ran MiXCR on the reads; one entry per CDR3 protein. The top ten hold around two fifths of the sample, which has roughly 110,000 distinct CDR3 sequences, roughly 30% seen once. This CDR3 has 17 residues. The V gene lost 1 base and the J gene lost 4 bases, with 23 bases spanning the gap. Germline CDR1 and CDR2: DFQATT and SNEGSKA (reference sequence). The V and J genes are TRBV20-1 and TRBJ2-7, with D perhaps TRBD1 or TRBD2 (5 bases each). This TCR came from a human donor in good health (CMV status not recorded). Some clones in this sample may be carry-over from other donors' samples. Source: CD8+ T cells from cultured PBMCs, taken from culture after CMV antigen stimulation. CDR3 in amino acids: CSARAPSPRTGQYEQYF. The CDR3 DNA sequence: TGCAGTGCTAGAGCCCCGAGCCCCAGGACTGGACAATACGAGCAGTACTTC.